This TCR beta chain was identified during a study of beta chain features in type 1 diabetes. Overall study results and limits: PCR might favor shorter templates, but any such skew would affect patients and controls equally. VDJ junctions in type 1 diabetes patients carried more deletions and fewer insertions. For Type 1 diabetes patients, all four CD4+ subsets carried TCRB CDR3s that were moderately but significantly shorter. The naive, central memory and Treg TCRB repertoires showed an apparent similarity that was greater among patients than among healthy donors.

Reverse transcribing all isolated RNA meant expressed TCRB transcripts were sequenced. Only in-frame clones appear in the TCRdb table, and some are missing; sequencing was by immunoSEQ multiplex PCR. The profile shows approximately 140,000 clones, roughly 7.2% of them singletons. This clone was found a few times. Its antigen is currently unknown. CDR1 SGHNT and CDR2 YENEEA come from the germline V gene. This CDR3 has 14 amino acids. V shed 4 bases, J shed 3 bases, and the junction held 2 bases outside the gene matches. What was sequenced was central memory CD4+ T cells from blood. This receptor was obtained from a woman in her thirties in good health. This chain links TRBV11-3 with TRBJ2-4; 8 positions agree with TRBD1. The CDR3 here is CASSSGGSKNIQYF. The CDR3 nucleotides read TGTGCCAGCAGCTCAGGGGGCAGCAAAAACATTCAGTACTTC.